What follows is one T cell receptor (beta chain) and its context. Its target is not known. Germline CDR1 and CDR2: ENHRY and SYGVKD. V shed 2 bases and J 8 bases; nucleotides not matched to a gene: 8. The CDR3 loop spans 15 amino acids. This sample was included in a study of shared clonotypes between healthy human individuals. Study background: In total, the donors were two women and a few men aged 18 to 49.

200 to 250 ng DNA, about 30,000 T cell genomes, went into each sorted-subset replicate PCR. Assay used: immunoSEQ multiplex PCR; TCRdb lists only in-frame clones, some missing. The sample lists about 2.3 million clones; roughly 90% were seen once. Study-wide results and limits: Compared with memory subsets, naive subsets generally had larger estimated richness. Approximately 4.6% of naive CD4 clonotypes were shared across four donors.

The chain recombines TRBV10-3 with TRBJ2-1; 8 nucleotides match TRBD1. Material: naive CD4+ T cells from PBMCs. The subset: CD45RA+ positively selected. The sequence derives from a man younger than 30 in good health. Some clones in this sample may be carry-over from other donors' samples. In DNA, the CDR3 is TGTGCCATCAGTGAGCGGCAGGGGGCTGTTGATGAGCAGTTCTTC. The encoded protein is CAISERQGAVDEQFF.